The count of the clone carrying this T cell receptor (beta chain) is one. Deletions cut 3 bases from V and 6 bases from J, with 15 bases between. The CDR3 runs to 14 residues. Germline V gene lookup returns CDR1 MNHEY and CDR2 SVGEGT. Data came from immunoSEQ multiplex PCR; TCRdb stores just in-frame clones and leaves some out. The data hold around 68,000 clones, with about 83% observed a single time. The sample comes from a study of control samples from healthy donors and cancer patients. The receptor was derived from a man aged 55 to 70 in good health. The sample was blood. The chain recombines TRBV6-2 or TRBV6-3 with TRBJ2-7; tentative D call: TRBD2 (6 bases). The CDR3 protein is CASSYQAGSFEQYF. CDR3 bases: TGTGCCAGCAGTTATCAAGCGGGTTCGTTCGAGCAGTACTTC.